This T cell receptor beta chain comes out of a study of cytomegalovirus exposure and HLA in healthy donors. Findings and caveats of the study: First-cohort TCR clusters tended to co-occur in the approximately 120 validation repertoires, a later analysis found. The classifier was said to identify cytomegalovirus status with high specificity and sensitivity. The study put 150 to 200 TCR beta chains on its list as cytomegalovirus-associated.

TCRdb's table, derived via immunoSEQ multiplex PCR, lists solely in-frame clones and lacks some. The sample includes some 200,000 clones, around nine tenths seen only once; the top ten take 1.1%. Losses at the gene ends were 2 bases for V and 5 bases for J; bases not matched to a gene: 9. The germline gives CDR1 MNHNS, CDR2 SASEGT. CDR3 length: 15 amino acids. About this clone itself: Its matching antigen is unknown.

The TCR comes from a woman aged 18-35 years in good health and CMV-seronegative. Sequencing was carried out using PBMCs. V gene TRBV6-1 combines with J gene TRBJ2-7, with 7 bases matching TRBD2. The CDR3, as DNA: TGTGCCAGCAGTGAACAAGGAGGCGGGAGCAACGAGCAGTACTTC. This encodes CASSEQGGGSNEQYF.